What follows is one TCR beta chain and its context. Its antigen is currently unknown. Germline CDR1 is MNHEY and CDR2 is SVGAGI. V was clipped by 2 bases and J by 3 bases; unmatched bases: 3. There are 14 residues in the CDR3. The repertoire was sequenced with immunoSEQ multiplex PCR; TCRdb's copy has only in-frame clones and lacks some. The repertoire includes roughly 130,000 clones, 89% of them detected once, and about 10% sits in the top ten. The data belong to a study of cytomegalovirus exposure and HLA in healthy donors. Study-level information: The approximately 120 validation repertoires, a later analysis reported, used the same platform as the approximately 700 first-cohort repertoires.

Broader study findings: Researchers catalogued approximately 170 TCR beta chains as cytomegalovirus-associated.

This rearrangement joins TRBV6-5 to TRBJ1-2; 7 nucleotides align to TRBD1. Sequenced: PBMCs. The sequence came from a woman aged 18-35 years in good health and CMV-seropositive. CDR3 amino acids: CASSYVGQHYGYTF. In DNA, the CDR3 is TGTGCCAGCAGTTACGTGGGACAGCACTATGGCTACACCTTC.